The clone carrying this TCR beta chain appeared a few times. Sequencing used immunoSEQ v3. TCRdb keeps only in-frame clones here, not all; method: immunoSEQ multiplex PCR. The sample has roughly 17,000 clones; 74% are singletons. This specimen comes from a study of TIL therapy for anti-PD-1-resistant metastatic lung cancer. Overall study: Median patient age was 54, ranging roughly 35-75 years.

Time point meaning: pre-treatment sample, taken before nivolumab and TIL therapy. CDR1 and CDR2 (germline): SQVTM, ANQGSEA. The CDR3 consists of 10 residues. V was cut by 6 bases and J by 3 bases, with 5 bases left in between. The material sequenced was blood, taken at baseline. The V call is TRBV29-1, the J call TRBJ2-5; perhaps TRBD2 as D (5 bases). The clonotype was recovered from a person aged 25-79 years with non-small cell lung cancer. CDR3 protein: CSVAEETQYF. The CDR3 DNA is TGCAGCGTAGCGGAAGAGACCCAGTACTTC.